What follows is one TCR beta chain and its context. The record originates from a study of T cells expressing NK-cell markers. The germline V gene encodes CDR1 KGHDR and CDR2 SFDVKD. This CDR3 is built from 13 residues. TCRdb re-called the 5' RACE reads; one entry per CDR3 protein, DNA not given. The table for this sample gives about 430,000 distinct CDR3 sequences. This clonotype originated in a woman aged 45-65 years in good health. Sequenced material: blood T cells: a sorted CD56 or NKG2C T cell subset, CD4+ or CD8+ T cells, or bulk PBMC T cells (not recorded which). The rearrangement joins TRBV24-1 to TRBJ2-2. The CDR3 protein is CATSDLPVRELFF.